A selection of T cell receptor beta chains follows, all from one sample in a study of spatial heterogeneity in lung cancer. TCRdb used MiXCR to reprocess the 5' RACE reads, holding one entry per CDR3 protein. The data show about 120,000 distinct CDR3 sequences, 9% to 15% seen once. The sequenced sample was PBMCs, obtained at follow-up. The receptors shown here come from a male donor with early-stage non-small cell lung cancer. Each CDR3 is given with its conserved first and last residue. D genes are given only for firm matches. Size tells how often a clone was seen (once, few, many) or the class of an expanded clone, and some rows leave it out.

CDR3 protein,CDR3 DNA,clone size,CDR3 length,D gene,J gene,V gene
CASSLTEQETQYF,TGTGCCAGCAGCTTAACAGAACAAGAGACCCAGTACTTC,many,13,.,TRBJ2-5,TRBV7-3
CASTRGAVNQPQHF,TGTGCCAGCACCCGGGGGGCGGTAAATCAGCCCCAGCATTTT,.,14,.,TRBJ1-5,TRBV6-2/TRBV6-3
CASSRDGGQPQHF,TGTGCCAGCAGCCGCGACGGCGGTCAGCCCCAGCATTTT,few,13,.,TRBJ1-5,TRBV6-5
CASSLGQATRIQYF,TGCGCCAGCAGCTTGGGACAGGCGACCCGGATTCAGTACTTC,few,14,.,TRBJ2-4,TRBV5-1
CASSQEFPIEAFF,TGCGCCAGCAGCCAAGAGTTCCCTATCGAAGCTTTCTTT,.,13,.,TRBJ1-1,TRBV4-1
CSVGVYYGYTF,TGCAGTGTTGGTGTTTATTATGGCTACACCTTC,many,11,.,TRBJ1-2,TRBV20-1
CATGQGATYEQYF,TGTGCCACTGGACAGGGGGCGACCTACGAGCAGTACTTC,.,13,TRBD1,TRBJ2-7,TRBV10-3
CAWSVRTGVAFF,TGTGCCTGGAGTGTACGAACCGGCGTGGCTTTCTTT,.,12,.,TRBJ1-1,TRBV30
CASRRDSYNEQFF,TGTGCCAGCAGGAGGGACAGTTACAATGAGCAGTTCTTC,.,13,TRBD1,TRBJ2-1,TRBV6-1
CASSPTGNSYNEQFF,TGTGCCAGCTCCCCTACAGGAAACTCCTACAATGAGCAGTTCTTC,.,15,.,TRBJ2-1,TRBV18
CASSLVSASSKQYF,TGCGCCAGCAGCTTGGTTTCCGCTTCGAGCAAGCAGTACTTC,.,14,.,TRBJ2-7,TRBV5-1
CAMGGAYGYTF,TGCGCCATGGGGGGCGCCTATGGCTACACCTTC,many,11,.,TRBJ1-2,TRBV4-1
CASSYRNRDNQPQHF,TGTGCCAGCAGCTACCGAAACAGGGACAATCAGCCCCAGCATTTT,.,15,.,TRBJ1-5,TRBV7-2
CASSEMDSPNTEAFF,TGTGCCAGCAGTGAAATGGACAGTCCGAACACTGAAGCTTTCTTT,.,15,.,TRBJ1-1,TRBV2
CASSLSGLAGDEQFF,TGCGCCAGCAGCCTATCGGGACTAGCGGGGGATGAGCAGTTCTTC,many,15,TRBD2,TRBJ2-1,TRBV4-1
CASSVAGLGGSEQFF,TGTGCCAGCAGCGTAGCTGGGTTAGGCGGGAGTGAGCAGTTCTTC,.,15,TRBD2,TRBJ2-1,TRBV9
CASSSDRLWTEAFF,TGTGCCAGCAGCTCGGACAGACTTTGGACTGAAGCTTTCTTT,few,14,.,TRBJ1-1,TRBV7-9
CASSGGQGANTEAFF,TGCGCCAGCAGCGGGGGACAGGGGGCCAACACTGAAGCTTTCTTT,.,15,TRBD1,TRBJ1-1,TRBV5-1
CASSGQGGLELFF,TGTGCCAGCAGCGGACAGGGAGGACTGGAGCTGTTTTTT,few,13,TRBD1,TRBJ2-2,TRBV7-6
CASSLGRHFSDEQYF,TGTGCCAGCAGCTTAGGAAGACATTTTAGCGACGAGCAGTACTTC,.,15,.,TRBJ2-7,TRBV7-9
CASSIGGRMTYNEQFF,TGTGCCAGTAGTATAGGAGGCAGGATGACTTACAATGAGCAGTTCTTC,.,16,.,TRBJ2-1,TRBV19
CASKTQGPYNEQFF,TGTGCCAGCAAAACACAGGGCCCCTACAATGAGCAGTTCTTC,few,14,.,TRBJ2-1,TRBV12-3/TRBV12-4
CASSVEGVLSSPLHF,TGTGCCAGCAGCGTAGAAGGGGTATTGAGTTCACCCCTCCACTTT,many,15,.,TRBJ1-6,TRBV9
CASSYWGPAFF,TGTGCCAGCAGTTACTGGGGGCCAGCTTTCTTT,medium-sized,11,.,TRBJ1-1,TRBV28
CATEWGYEQYF,TGTGCCACAGAATGGGGCTACGAGCAGTACTTC,many,11,.,TRBJ2-7,TRBV24-1
CASSPRTGGYYGYTF,TGTGCCAGCAGCCCGAGGACAGGAGGGTACTATGGCTACACCTTC,many,15,TRBD1,TRBJ1-2,TRBV5-8
CASSLGGRQPQHF,TGTGCCAGCAGCTTAGGGGGTAGGCAGCCCCAGCATTTT,.,13,.,TRBJ1-5,TRBV11-2
CAISQTGDNSPLHF,TGTGCCATCAGTCAGACAGGGGATAATTCACCCCTCCACTTT,few,14,TRBD1,TRBJ1-6,TRBV10-3
CASSSGQLGTGELFF,TGCGCCAGCAGCTCGGGACAGCTGGGGACCGGGGAGCTGTTTTTT,.,15,TRBD1,TRBJ2-2,TRBV5-1
CASSLRQFNSPLHF,TGTGCCAGCAGCTTAAGACAGTTTAATTCACCCCTCCACTTT,.,14,.,TRBJ1-6,TRBV7-9
CASSLFGSLGTQYF,TGTGCCAGCAGTTTATTCGGTTCCCTGGGGACCCAGTACTTC,.,14,.,TRBJ2-5,TRBV28
CASSYSGTGNAGELFF,TGTGCCAGCAGTTACTCCGGGACAGGGAACGCCGGGGAGCTGTTTTTT,many,16,TRBD1,TRBJ2-2,TRBV6-5
CASSKQGAPYQETQYF,TGTGCCAGCAGCAAGCAGGGGGCCCCGTACCAAGAGACCCAGTACTTC,.,16,TRBD1,TRBJ2-5,TRBV7-2
CASSQKTGGVGANVLTF,TGCGCCAGCAGCCAGAAGACAGGGGGCGTTGGGGCCAACGTCCTGACTTTC,many,17,TRBD1,TRBJ2-6,TRBV4-3
CSAAGPSVKNIQYF,TGCAGTGCGGCGGGACCCTCAGTCAAAAACATTCAGTACTTC,.,14,.,TRBJ2-4,TRBV20-1
CASSLKLGATDTQYF,TGCGCCAGCAGCTTGAAGTTGGGGGCCACAGATACGCAGTATTTT,many,15,.,TRBJ2-3,TRBV5-1
CASSSPQLVAGANVLTF,TGTGCCAGCAGCTCGCCACAACTGGTTGCTGGGGCCAACGTCCTGACTTTC,few,17,.,TRBJ2-6,TRBV5-5
CASSDSGSAFETQYF,TGTGCCAGCAGTGATTCGGGGAGTGCGTTTGAGACCCAGTACTTC,few,15,.,TRBJ2-5,TRBV2
CASRSDRSRLRVNEKLFF,TGTGCCAGCAGATCCGACAGGAGCCGCCTCCGCGTTAATGAAAAACTGTTTTTT,.,18,.,TRBJ1-4,TRBV2
CASSPGGGNQPQHF,TGCGCCAGCAGTCCAGGGGGCGGCAATCAGCCCCAGCATTTT,many,14,TRBD1,TRBJ1-5,TRBV4-1
CASSRFSNQPQHF,TGTGCCAGTAGCAGGTTTAGCAATCAGCCCCAGCATTTT,few,13,.,TRBJ1-5,TRBV19